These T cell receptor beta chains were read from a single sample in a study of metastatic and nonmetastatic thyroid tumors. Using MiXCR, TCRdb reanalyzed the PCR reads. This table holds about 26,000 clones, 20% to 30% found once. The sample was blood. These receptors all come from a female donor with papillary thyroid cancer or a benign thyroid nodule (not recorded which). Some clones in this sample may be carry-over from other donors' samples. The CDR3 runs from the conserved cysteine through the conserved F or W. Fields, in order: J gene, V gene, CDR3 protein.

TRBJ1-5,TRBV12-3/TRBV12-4,CASSLGAGQGGQVSNQPQHF
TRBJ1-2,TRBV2,CVSSGGGDSLIQNYGYTF
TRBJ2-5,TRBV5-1,CASSSAQGPGGKETQYF
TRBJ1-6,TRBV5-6,CASSLLNNNSPLHF
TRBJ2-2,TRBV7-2,CAKHAGSLELFF
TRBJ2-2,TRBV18,CASSPRRGLSANTGELFF
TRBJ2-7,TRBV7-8,CASSFGVAGPYEQYF
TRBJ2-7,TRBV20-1,CSAKRGQAQDEQYF
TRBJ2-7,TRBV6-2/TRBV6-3,CASTWALLAGGRFGEQYF
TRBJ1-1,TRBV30,CAWNQVGPRGAFF
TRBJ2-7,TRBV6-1,CASIQRTPYEQYF
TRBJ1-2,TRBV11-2,CASSWAGANGYTF
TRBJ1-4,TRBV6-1,CASSRGVATNEKLFF
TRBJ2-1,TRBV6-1,CASSSHGLAGNEQFF
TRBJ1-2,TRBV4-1,CASSQSTTGLDYGYTF
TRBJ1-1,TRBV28,CASSRRGWYTEAFF
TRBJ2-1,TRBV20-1,CSAISGGTAGGQFF
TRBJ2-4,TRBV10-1,CASSVLAGSNIQYF
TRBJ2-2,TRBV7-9,CASRRLDTGELFF
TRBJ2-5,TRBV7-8,CASSTGVETQYF
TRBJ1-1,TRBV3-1,CASSRNRGRTEAFF
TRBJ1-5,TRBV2,CASSGTGGWQPQHF
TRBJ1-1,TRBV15,CATSRDLDTEALF
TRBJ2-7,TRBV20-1,CSAVGREHEQYF
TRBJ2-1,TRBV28,CASSLSSSGSRCNEQFF
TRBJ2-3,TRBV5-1,CASSRWGGTDTQYF
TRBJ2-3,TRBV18,CASSPGLEESTDTQYF
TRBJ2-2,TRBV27,CASSHSGTSEYGTGELFF
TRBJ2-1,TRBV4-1,CASSQVIGLAGGDEQFF
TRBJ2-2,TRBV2,CASSATGADTGELFF
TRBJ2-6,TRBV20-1,CSAWTAGANVLTF
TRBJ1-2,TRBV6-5,CASSYKDRVPYGYTF
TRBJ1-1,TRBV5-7,CASSLWGVGIGTEAFF
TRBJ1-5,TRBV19,CASSIEPGDDQPQHF
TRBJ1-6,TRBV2,CASSEGQGDSPLHF
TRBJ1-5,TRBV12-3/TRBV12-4,CASSFPGVNQPQHF
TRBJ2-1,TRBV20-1,CSAWGEWDEQFF
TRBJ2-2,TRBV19,CASRLGGRGNNTGELFF
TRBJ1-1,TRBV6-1,CASSLRGAEAFF
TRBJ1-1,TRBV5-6,CASSRPPGTALFF
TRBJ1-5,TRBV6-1,CASSEMGGGGNQPQHF
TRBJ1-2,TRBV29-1,CSVIRDSTDGYTF
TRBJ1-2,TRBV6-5,CASSYPTGGNYGYTF
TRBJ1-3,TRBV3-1,CASSRPGESGNTIYF
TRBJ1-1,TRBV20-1,CSAWSGGGNTEAFF
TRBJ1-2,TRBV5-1,CASSPRWNYGYTF
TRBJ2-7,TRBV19,CASSRTGVGEQYF
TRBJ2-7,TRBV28,CASSPRAREQYF
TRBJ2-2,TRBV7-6,CASSLMGTGGSSTVELFF